These 19 T cell receptor beta chains were all obtained from the same sample, sequenced in a study of cytomegalovirus exposure and HLA in healthy donors. With 60 Vbeta and 13 Jbeta primers, the PCR was carried out. Measured with immunoSEQ multiplex PCR; TCRdb has only the in-frame clones, and not every one. The sample has 45,000 to 70,000 clones, roughly 79% seen once. Specimen: PBMCs. Source of these receptors: a man aged 45-65 years in good health and CMV-seronegative.

The CDR3 protein is CASSHHRGISTDTQYF. CDR3 bases: TGTGCCAGCAGCCATCACAGGGGAATTAGCACAGATACGCAGTATTTT. The V gene is TRBV14, the J gene TRBJ2-3; 7 positions agree with TRBD1. CDR3 size: 16 residues. The germline V gene encodes CDR1 SGHDN and CDR2 FVKESK. J gave up 0 bases and V 3 bases, and 6 bases lay outside the gene matches. The whole variable domain, remainder taken from reference TRBV14 and TRBJ2-3, is EAGVTQFPSHSVIEKGQTVTLRCDPISGHDNLYWYRRVMGKEIKFLLHFVKESKQDESGMPNNRFLAERTGGTYSTLKVQPAELEDSGVYFCASSHHRGISTDTQYFGPGTRLTVL.

In this sample, this clone turned up once. J is TRBJ1-2 and V is TRBV6-4, with D perhaps matching TRBD1 (5 bases). The CDR3 consists of 15 residues. Germline lookup yields CDR1 MRHNA and CDR2 SNTAGT. V lost 6 bases and J 7 bases, leaving 21 bases between the germline ends. This chain's CDR3 is CASSRTEGTSTGYTF. The CDR3 nucleotides are TGTGCCAGCAGCCGCACGGAGGGGACTTCTACTGGCTACACCTTC.

The CDR3 spells CASRISGGAGYGYTF. CDR3 coding DNA: TGTGCCAGCAGGATATCAGGGGGCGCGGGCTATGGCTACACCTTC. The V call is TRBV6-1, the J call TRBJ1-2, with 8 positions matching TRBD1. CDR1 MNHNS and CDR2 SASEGT come from the germline V gene. The CDR3 extends over 15 amino acids. V lost 6 bases to trimming and J lost 4 bases; unmatched junction nucleotides: 10.

The V call is TRBV6-1, the J call TRBJ2-1; 12 bases match TRBD2. The CDR3 extends over 14 amino acids. CDR1 is MNHNS and CDR2 is SASEGT in the germline V gene. J gave up 7 bases and V 10 bases, and 8 bases lay outside the gene matches. Written as DNA, the CDR3 is TGTGCCACCTCTAGCGGGGGGGCACCTAATGAGCAGTTCTTC. It codes for CATSSGGAPNEQFF.

J is TRBJ2-7 and V is TRBV5-1, with 11 bases that match TRBD1. V dropped 4 bases and J dropped 2; count of bases not matched to a gene: 5. The germline CDR1 and CDR2 sequences are SGHRS and YFSETQ. The CDR3 sequence is 15 residues long. The CDR3 loop reads CASSLGQGVTYEQYF. Written as DNA, the CDR3 is TGCGCCAGCAGCCTGGGACAGGGGGTTACCTACGAGCAGTACTTC.

The V call is TRBV2, the J call TRBJ2-2; D uncertain. CDR1 and CDR2 (germline): SNHLY, FYNNEI. The V gene lost 3 bases and the J gene lost 4 bases, with 15 bases spanning the gap. The CDR3 spans 16 residues. CDR3: CASSERSPSSTGELFF. The CDR3 nucleotides are TGTGCCAGCAGTGAGCGGTCGCCCTCGAGCACCGGGGAGCTGTTTTTT.

V usage is TRBV28 and J usage is TRBJ2-7, with D possibly TRBD1 on 6 matching bases. The CDR3 runs 12 residues. Germline loops: CDR1 MDHEN, CDR2 SYDVKM. V was clipped by 6 bases and J by 3 bases, with 9 bases between them. CDR3 region: CASRAGVYEQYF. The CDR3 DNA reads TGTGCCAGCAGAGCAGGGGTCTACGAGCAGTACTTC. Using reference TRBV28 and TRBJ2-7 for the parts outside the CDR3, the full variable domain is DVKVTQSSRYLVKRTGEKVFLECVQDMDHENMFWYRQDPGLGLRLIYFSYDVKMKEKGDIPEGYSVSREKKERFSLILESASTNQTSMYLCASRAGVYEQYFGPGTRLTVT.

J is TRBJ2-5 and V is TRBV5-1; TRBD1 matches 8 bases. V lost 3 bases, J lost 5 bases, and 9 bases stayed unmatched. Germline CDR1 SGHRS, CDR2 YFSETQ. The CDR3 covers 15 residues. DNA for the CDR3: TGCGCCAGCAGCTCTGGGACAGGTGGGAGTGAGACCCAGTACTTC. Protein product: CASSSGTGGSETQYF.

J is TRBJ1-2 and V is TRBV14; no clear D. Germline V gene sequence: CDR1 SGHDN, CDR2 FVKESK. Trimming removed 4 bases at V and 0 bases at J, with 12 bases between. The CDR3 has 15 amino acids. The CDR3 is CASSPWEGTNYGYTF. DNA for the CDR3: TGTGCCAGCAGCCCTTGGGAGGGAACTAACTATGGCTACACCTTC. The full variable domain, completed using reference TRBV14 and TRBJ1-2, is EAGVTQFPSHSVIEKGQTVTLRCDPISGHDNLYWYRRVMGKEIKFLLHFVKESKQDESGMPNNRFLAERTGGTYSTLKVQPAELEDSGVYFCASSPWEGTNYGYTFGSGTRLTVV.

This chain connects TRBV6-1 to TRBJ1-5; D gene unclear. Between the trimmed V and J ends, which lost 8 bases and 12 bases, there was a span of 11 bases. From germline, CDR1 is MNHNS and CDR2 SASEGT. CDR3 length: 10 residues. The CDR3 reads CASPKKIQHF. In DNA, the CDR3 is TGTGCCAGCCCTAAAAAGATCCAGCATTTT.

This clone was found once. The gene calls are TRBV7-2 and TRBJ1-1; no definite D call. Germline V gene data show CDR1 as SGHTA and CDR2 as FQGNSA. V was clipped by 3 bases and J by 6 bases, with 23 bases between them. The CDR3 length is 17 residues. DNA of the CDR3: TGTGCCAGCAGCTTGTCCATGCGATTTGGAGTTCCAGCTGAAGCTTTCTTT. It translates to CASSLSMRFGVPAEAFF.

This clone was recorded once. The chain employs TRBV7-3 and TRBJ2-7; 8 nucleotides agree with TRBD2. The CDR3 is 16 amino acids. V lost 5 bases to trimming and J lost 4 bases; unmatched junction nucleotides: 13. CDR1 SGHTA and CDR2 FQGTGA come from the germline V gene. Here the CDR3 reads CASSPIGGGGLYEQYF. The CDR3 DNA reads TGTGCCAGCAGCCCCATTGGCGGCGGGGGGCTGTACGAGCAGTACTTC.

CDR3: CASNLGGRTEAFF. CDR3 DNA sequence: TGTGCCAGCAATCTGGGAGGACGGACTGAAGCTTTCTTT. The chain couples TRBV6-1 to TRBJ1-1; D not resolved. The germline V gene has CDR1 MNHNS and CDR2 SASEGT. The germline V and J ends were trimmed by 7 bases and 5 bases, with 14 bases remaining between them. The CDR3 spans 13 residues.

In nucleotides, the CDR3 is TGTGCCAGCAGTACGTCAGCCGGAGAGTATTTT. It encodes CASSTSAGEYF. V is TRBV2 and J is TRBJ2-3; D remains unclear. The CDR3 runs 11 residues. Looked up from germline, CDR1 is SNHLY and CDR2 is FYNNEI. Trimming stripped 5 bases from V and 13 bases from J, with 13 bases between.

This clone occurred once. The rearrangement joins TRBV6-1 to TRBJ2-2, with 8 bases fitting TRBD1. Germline V gene lookup returns CDR1 MNHNS and CDR2 SASEGT. V was pared by 6 bases and J by 5 bases, with 8 bases of the junction left unmatched. CDR3 length: 15 residues. The CDR3, as DNA: TGTGCCAGCAGCAAGGACAGGGTAGGGACCGGGGAGCTGTTTTTT. It codes for CASSKDRVGTGELFF.

The CDR3 here is CASSGGTHRRGHEQFF. Written as DNA, the CDR3 is TGTGCCAGCAGCGGCGGGACTCACCGAAGGGGCCATGAGCAGTTCTTC. The genes are TRBV7-3 and TRBJ2-1, with a tentative D call TRBD2 (6 bases). Looked up from germline, CDR1 is SGHTA and CDR2 is FQGTGA. This CDR3 has 16 amino acids. Trimming stripped 5 bases from V and 8 bases from J, with 22 bases between.

The chain recombines TRBV7-2 with TRBJ2-6; 7 nucleotides agree with TRBD1. Germline V gene lookup returns CDR1 SGHTA and CDR2 FQGNSA. The CDR3 totals 17 residues. J lost 4 bases, V lost 0 bases, and 6 bases had no gene match. CDR3 amino acids: CASSLALQGIGANVLTF. DNA of the CDR3: TGTGCCAGCAGCTTAGCGCTACAGGGGATAGGGGCCAACGTCCTGACTTTC.

The chain joins TRBV4-1 to TRBJ2-7; 8 bases fit TRBD1. Germline lookup yields CDR1 MGHRA and CDR2 YSYEKL. The J segment lost 4 bases and the V segment lost 1 base, leaving 3 bases of the junction unmatched. This CDR3 comprises 14 residues. CDR3 nucleotides: TGCGCCAGCAGCCAAGGGACAGGGAGATACGAGCAGTACTTC. Its protein product is CASSQGTGRYEQYF.

The CDR3 sequence is CASSLGLAGENQETQYF. The CDR3 nucleotides are TGTGCCAGCAGCTTAGGGCTAGCGGGGGAGAATCAAGAGACCCAGTACTTC. The rearrangement links TRBV7-3 to TRBJ2-5; TRBD2 aligns across 10 bases. From germline, CDR1 is SGHTA and CDR2 FQGTGA. With 2 bases clipped from V and 2 bases from J, the junction kept 8 bases outside the gene matches. This CDR3 is built from 17 residues.